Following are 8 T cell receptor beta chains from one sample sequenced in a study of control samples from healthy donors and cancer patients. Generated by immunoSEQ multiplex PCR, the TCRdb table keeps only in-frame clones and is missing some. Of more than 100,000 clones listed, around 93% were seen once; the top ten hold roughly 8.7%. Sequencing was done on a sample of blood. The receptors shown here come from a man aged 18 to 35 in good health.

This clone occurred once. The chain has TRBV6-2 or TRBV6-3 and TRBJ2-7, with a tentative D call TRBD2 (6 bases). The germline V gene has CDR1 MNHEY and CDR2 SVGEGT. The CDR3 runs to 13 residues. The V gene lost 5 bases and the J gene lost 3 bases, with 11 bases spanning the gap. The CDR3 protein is CASSSGWDYEQYF. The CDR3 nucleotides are TGTGCCAGCAGTAGCGGGTGGGACTACGAGCAGTACTTC.

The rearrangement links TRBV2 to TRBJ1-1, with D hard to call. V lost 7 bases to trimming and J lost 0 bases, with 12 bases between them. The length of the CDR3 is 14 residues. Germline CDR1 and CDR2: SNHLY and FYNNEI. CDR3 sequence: CASKAGRLNTEAFF. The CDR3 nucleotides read TGTGCCAGCAAAGCGGGTCGTTTGAACACTGAAGCTTTCTTT.

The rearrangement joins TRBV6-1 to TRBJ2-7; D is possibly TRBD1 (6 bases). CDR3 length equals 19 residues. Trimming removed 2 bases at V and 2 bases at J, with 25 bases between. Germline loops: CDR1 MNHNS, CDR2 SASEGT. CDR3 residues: CASSEIYGGSPRNTYEQYF. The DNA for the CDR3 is TGTGCCAGCAGTGAAATTTATGGGGGCAGCCCCCGGAATACCTACGAGCAGTACTTC.

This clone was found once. DNA for the CDR3: TGTGCCAGCAGCTTAACCTCCCCGGGGAACACCGGGGAGCTGTTTTTT. It yields the protein CASSLTSPGNTGELFF. The gene calls are TRBV7-7 and TRBJ2-2, with D unclear. Germline V gives CDR1 SSHAT, CDR2 FNYEAQ (reference sequence). This CDR3 region has 16 residues. The germline V and J ends were trimmed by 2 bases and 1 base, with 11 bases remaining between them.

Here the CDR3 DNA reads TGTGCCAGTCACTCGGCAGGGACGGTCGGCTACACCTTC. The encoded protein is CASHSAGTVGYTF. The rearrangement joins TRBV19 to TRBJ1-2; D is possibly TRBD1 (5 bases). The CDR3 covers 13 residues. The V gene lost 8 bases and the J gene lost 8 bases, with 18 bases spanning the gap. Germline lookup yields CDR1 LNHDA and CDR2 SQIVND (reference sequence).

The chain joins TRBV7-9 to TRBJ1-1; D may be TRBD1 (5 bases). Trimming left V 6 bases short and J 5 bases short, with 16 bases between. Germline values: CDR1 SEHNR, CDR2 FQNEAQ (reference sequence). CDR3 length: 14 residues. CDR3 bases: TGTGCCAGCAGTCGAGGGGTGGGTGAGACTGAAGCTTTCTTT. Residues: CASSRGVGETEAFF.

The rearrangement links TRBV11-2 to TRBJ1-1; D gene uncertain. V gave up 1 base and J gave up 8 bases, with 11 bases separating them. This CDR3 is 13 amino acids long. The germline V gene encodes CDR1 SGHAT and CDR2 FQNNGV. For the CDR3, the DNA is TGTGCCAGCAGCTTAGTGCCTGATAGGGAAGCTTTCTTT. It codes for CASSLVPDREAFF.

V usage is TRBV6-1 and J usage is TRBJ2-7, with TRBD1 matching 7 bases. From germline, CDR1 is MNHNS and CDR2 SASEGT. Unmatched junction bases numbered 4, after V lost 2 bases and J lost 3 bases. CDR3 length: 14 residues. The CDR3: CASSERTGRYEQYF. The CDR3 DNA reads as TGTGCCAGCAGTGAAAGGACAGGACGCTACGAGCAGTACTTC.